This TCR beta chain is drawn from a study of CD8 T cells in Susac syndrome (dated by TCRdb to between 2018 and 2021). In the study overall: The study used repertoire sequencing to test whether antigen drove CD8+ T cell activation and differentiation in Susac syndrome. The clonality of the CD8+ T cell repertoire was compared across about a dozen healthy donors, about 14 Susac syndrome patients and about 15 multiple sclerosis patients. Results the study describes overall, beyond this receptor: The study acknowledged that relatively few individuals were included in the TCR sequencing and HLA analysis.

The cysteine opens and the phenylalanine closes a CDR3 of 14 amino acids. The CDR3 DNA has 42 bases and is translated from base 1. CDR1 and CDR2 were assigned from the germline V gene (reference sequence) as DFQATT and SNEGSKA. V was cut back by 2 bases and J by 1 base, leaving a gap of 11 bases between them. About this clonotype itself: Its antigen is unknown. Base qualities are not at hand, and no much larger clone is one base apart.

Peripheral blood CD8+ and CD4+ T cells from healthy donors, Susac syndrome patients and multiple sclerosis patients were profiled by high-throughput TCR beta sequencing. The multiple sclerosis controls were treatment-naive patients who had stable or active relapsing-remitting disease and met the revised McDonald criteria. Bulk CD8+ and CD4+ T cells were purified by magnetic negative isolation, whereas CD8+ TEMRA cells were enriched by FACS. Blood was drawn into EDTA tubes, processed within 24 hours, and PBMCs were isolated by density gradient centrifugation. PBMCs intended for TCR sequencing were frozen in liquid nitrogen and were later thawed in a 37 degrees C water bath. The sorted or isolated CD4+, CD8+ and CD8+ TEMRA cells reached a purity of at least 90%. RNA was extracted using the RNeasy kit, and roughly 0.5 to 1 microgram was reverse transcribed with random hexamers. TCR beta CDR3 regions were amplified with the immunoSEQ multiplex PCR assay covering 54 Vbeta and 13 Jbeta segments. To correct PCR amplification bias, a synthetic template baseline was used for both primer optimization and computational correction. In the original analysis: Reads were annotated to V, D and J genes according to IMGT and were analyzed with immunoSEQ Analyzer, with only productive sequences retained. To calculate clonality, Shannon entropy was normalized by log2 of the number of productive unique sequences and then subtracted from one. For each patient and control, public and private clones were evaluated among the 100 most prevalent clones. Clones were defined as Susac-specific when absent from the healthy and MS cohorts, from roughly 1,000 published viral clones and from other ImmuneACCESS disease sequences. TCRdb took the public reads, trimmed them with fastp at Q25, ran MiXCR for clone calling and kept in-frame beta chains. Every distinct CDR3 protein forms one entry, paired with its most common genes and DNA. The V and J calls come from TCRdb's annotation, not from the publication. The sample table holds 150,000 or so distinct CDR3 sequences, of which 95% were seen once. The ten largest clones take up under 0.15% of the sample.

The sequence derives from a human donor with multiple sclerosis. The sample was CD8+ T cells from PBMCs. The sequence is built from TRBV20-1 and TRBJ2-5; no confident D gene assignment can be made. The nucleotide sequence is given as TGCAGTGCTAGAAGTAGACTGGTCCAAGAGACCCAGTACTTC. Its translation reads: CSARSRLVQETQYF.